Presented here are 30 T cell receptor beta chains from one specimen sequenced in a study of blood T cell repertoires in COVID-19. Produced via immunoSEQ multiplex PCR; TCRdb's table is partial and in-frame only. The repertoire holds hundreds of thousands of clones, with approximately 90% as singletons. The sequenced sample consisted of PBMCs or T cells enriched from blood (not recorded which). These receptors were collected from a woman aged 35 to 49 who had recovered from COVID-19.

A word on this clone: At one of its ends the junction is not consistent with the germline gene, which may arise from a read error. The V call is TRBV7-2, the J call TRBJ1-2; possibly TRBD1 for D (5 bases). Germline V gene lookup returns CDR1 SGHTA and CDR2 FQGNSA. The CDR3 sequence is 10 residues long. The CDR3 here is CASRQTGWAF. In nucleotides, the CDR3 is TGTGCCAGCAGGCAAACAGGTTGGGCGTTC. Full variable domain (outside the CDR3, taken from reference TRBV7-2 and TRBJ1-2): GAGVSQSPSNKVTEKGKDVELRCDPISGHTALYWYRQSLGQGLEFLIYFQGNSAPDKSGLPSDRFSAERTGGSVSTLTIQRTQQEDSAVYLCASRQTGWAFGSGTRLTVV.

A word on this clone: The junction and the germline gene differ at one end; a read error may be behind it. The chain carries TRBV7-7 and TRBJ1-5; 8 nucleotides align to TRBD1. From germline, CDR1 is SSHAT and CDR2 FNYEAQ (reference sequence). The CDR3 has 15 amino acids. The DNA for the CDR3 is TGTGCTAGCAGCTCGGGGGACAGGACTAATCAGCCCCAGCATTTT. Translation gives CASSSGDRTNQPQHF.

The chain recombines TRBV30 with TRBJ1-4, with a weak D call TRBD1 (6 bases). Germline assignment: CDR1 GTSNPN and CDR2 SVGIG (reference sequence). This CDR3 is 13 amino acids long. V shed 2 bases and J shed 5 bases, with 9 bases lying between them. CDR3 bases: TGTGCCTGGAGTCGGCAGGGGAATGAAAAACTGTTTTTT. Protein sequence: CAWSRQGNEKLFF.

V usage is TRBV29-1 and J usage is TRBJ1-1; weak D call: TRBD1 (5 bases). Trimming left V 1 base short and J 4 bases short, with 10 bases between. Germline lookup yields CDR1 SQVTM and CDR2 ANQGSEA. The CDR3 runs to 13 residues. CDR3 loop: CSVEVQEGTEAFF. As DNA, the CDR3 is TGCAGCGTTGAAGTACAGGAGGGCACTGAAGCTTTCTTT.

This rearrangement joins TRBV10-1 to TRBJ2-1; D may be TRBD1 (5 bases). V lost 2 bases, J lost 6 bases, and 8 bases lay in between. Germline V lookup: CDR1 WNHNN, CDR2 SYGVQD (reference sequence). This CDR3 has 13 amino acids. CDR3 in amino acids: CASSETRVNEQFF. The CDR3 DNA sequence: TGCGCCAGCAGTGAGACCAGGGTCAATGAGCAGTTCTTC.

This chain uses TRBV18 with TRBJ2-5, with D tentatively TRBD2 (6 bases). V was pared by 2 bases and J by 2 bases, with 9 bases between. The CDR3 totals 14 residues. Germline V gene data show CDR1 as KGHSH and CDR2 as LQKENI. The CDR3 sequence: CASSPAAGQETQYF. The CDR3 coding sequence is TGTGCCAGCTCACCAGCGGCGGGGCAAGAGACCCAGTACTTC. Using reference TRBV18 and TRBJ2-5 for the parts outside the CDR3, the full variable domain is NAGVMQNPRHLVRRRGQEARLRCSPMKGHSHVYWYRQLPEEGLKFMVYLQKENIIDESGMPKERFSAEFPKEGPSILRIQQVVRGDSAAYFCASSPAAGQETQYFGPGTRLLVL.

The gene calls are TRBV10-3 and TRBJ1-5; no firm D call. Between the trimmed V and J ends, which lost 0 bases and 4 bases, there was a span of 10 bases. The CDR3 consists of 15 residues. The V gene's germline CDR1 is ENHRY and CDR2 SYGVKD. The DNA of the CDR3 is TGTGCCATCAGTGAGTCGATATCGGGGAATCAGCCCCAGCATTTT. Translating gives CAISESISGNQPQHF.

V is TRBV7-3 and J is TRBJ2-7; possible D gene TRBD2, 5 bases. The CDR3 covers 14 residues. With 3 bases removed from V and 4 bases from J, the gap between germline ends came to 13 bases. CDR1 and CDR2 (germline): SGHTA, FQGTGA. CDR3 coding DNA: TGTGCCAGCAGCTTCGGACCCTGGAGGTACGAGCAGTACTTC. This translates into CASSFGPWRYEQYF. The full variable domain, completed using reference TRBV7-3 and TRBJ2-7, is GAGVSQTPSNKVTEKGKYVELRCDPISGHTALYWYRQSLGQGPEFLIYFQGTGAADDSGLPNDRFFAVRPEGSVSTLKIQRTERGDSAVYLCASSFGPWRYEQYFGPGTRLTVT.

The rearrangement joins TRBV3-1 (or the pseudogene TRBV3-2) to TRBJ2-5, with TRBD2 matching over 11 bases. From germline, CDR1 is LGHDT and CDR2 YNNKEL (reference sequence). The V segment lost 1 base and the J segment 5 bases; nucleotides outside the gene matches: 6. The CDR3 spans 16 residues. As DNA, the CDR3 is TGTGCCAGCAGCCAAGTCATAGCGGGGGGGCCGGAGACCCAGTACTTC. Protein product: CASSQVIAGGPETQYF.

The chain carries TRBV4-3 and TRBJ2-3; TRBD1 matches 7 bases. V trimming: 1 base; J trimming: 4 bases; junction bases outside the gene matches: 2. Germline V gene data show CDR1 as LGHNA and CDR2 as YSLEER. CDR3 size: 14 residues. CDR3 residues: CASSQAGQADTQYF. CDR3 in DNA: TGCGCCAGCAGCCAAGCCGGACAGGCAGATACGCAGTATTTT.

The chain combines TRBV27 with TRBJ1-1; tentative D call: TRBD1 (6 bases). CDR3 length equals 14 residues. CDR1 and CDR2 from the germline V gene are MNHEY and SMNVEV (reference sequence). Trimming pared 4 bases from V and 9 bases from J, leaving 18 bases between. Here the CDR3 DNA reads TGTGCCAGCAGTTGGTCACAGGGAGCGGTTCAAGCTTTCTTT. Residues: CASSWSQGAVQAFF.

With respect to this clone: At one of its ends the junction is not consistent with the germline gene, which may arise from a read error. The chain has TRBV7-9 and TRBJ2-1; 7 nucleotides line up with TRBD2. This CDR3 is built from 12 residues. Germline loops: CDR1 SEHNR, CDR2 FQNEAQ (reference sequence). DNA for the CDR3: TGTGCCAGCAGCTTAGAGGGGACTACCCCGCTCTTC. It is translated as CASSLEGTTPLF.

The chain couples TRBV10-1 to TRBJ2-2; 8 bases are shared with TRBD1. The CDR3 covers 16 residues. Germline CDR1 reads WNHNN; CDR2 reads SYGVQD (reference sequence). The J segment lost 7 bases and the V segment lost 5 bases, leaving 12 bases of the junction unmatched. CDR3 amino acids: CASSPARGLVIGELFF. The CDR3 nucleotides are TGCGCCAGCAGTCCCGCCAGGGGGCTAGTAATCGGGGAGCTGTTTTTT.

This chain joins TRBV11-2 and TRBJ2-1; a weak D match, TRBD2 (5 bases). The V and J ends lost 4 bases and 7 bases respectively, with 20 bases between them. CDR1 SGHAT and CDR2 FQNNGV come from the germline V gene. This CDR3 is 16 amino acids long. The CDR3 nucleotides are TGTGCCAGCAGCTCCGTCGGGATGTCCATACGAAATGAGCAGTTCTTC. Encoded protein: CASSSVGMSIRNEQFF. The variable domain in full, completed from reference TRBV11-2 and TRBJ2-1, reads EAGVAQSPRYKIIEKRQSVAFWCNPISGHATLYWYQQILGQGPKLLIQFQNNGVVDDSQLPKDRFSAERLKGVDSTLKIQPAKLEDSAVYLCASSSVGMSIRNEQFFGPGTRLTVL.

CDR3 sequence reads: CATSRGTGIGQPQHF. CDR3 sequence (DNA): TGTGCCACCAGCAGGGGTACAGGGATTGGACAGCCCCAGCATTTT. The V and J genes are TRBV15 and TRBJ1-5, with a tentative D call TRBD1 (6 bases). Deletions cut 3 bases from V and 7 bases from J, with 16 bases between. The CDR3 length is 15 residues. CDR1 is LNHNV and CDR2 is YYDKDF in the germline V gene (reference sequence).

V usage is TRBV9 and J usage is TRBJ2-3, with 9 bases lining up with TRBD2. Germline CDR1 and CDR2: SGDLS and YYNGEE. This CDR3 contains 16 residues. Trimming cost V 4 bases and J 5 bases; bases outside gene matches: 11. The CDR3 sequence is CASSLQGGGRVDTQYF. CDR3 DNA: TGTGCCAGCAGCCTTCAAGGGGGCGGGAGGGTAGATACGCAGTATTTT.

The V call is TRBV18, the J call TRBJ2-7; weak D call: TRBD1 (5 bases). Germline loops: CDR1 KGHSH, CDR2 LQKENI. V was clipped by 6 bases and J by 0 bases, with 12 bases between them. CDR3 length: 14 residues. The CDR3 nucleotides read TGTGCCAGCTCTCGTCAGGGCCTCTCCTACGAGCAGTACTTC. Protein product: CASSRQGLSYEQYF.

The V call is TRBV25-1, the J call TRBJ1-2; D not resolved. Trimming removed 6 bases at V and 8 bases at J, with 19 bases between. This CDR3 comprises 14 residues. CDR1 and CDR2 from the germline V gene are MGHDK and SYGVNS. In DNA form, the CDR3 reads TGTGCCAGCAGCCCAGACGATTCGGGGTTCGGCTACACCTTC. Translated, it gives CASSPDDSGFGYTF.

The chain recombines TRBV7-2 with TRBJ1-4; D might be TRBD1 (5 bases). This CDR3 is built from 15 residues. The V gene's germline CDR1 is SGHTA and CDR2 FQGNSA. V gave up 1 base and J gave up 8 bases, with 14 bases separating them. The CDR3 is CASSLGGWVREKLFF. For the CDR3, the DNA is TGTGCCAGCAGCTTAGGGGGCTGGGTACGCGAAAAACTGTTTTTT.

The chain has TRBV10-3 and TRBJ2-7, with 10 bases lining up with TRBD2. Germline assignment: CDR1 ENHRY and CDR2 SYGVKD. CDR3 length: 16 residues. V shed 10 bases and J 0 bases; nucleotides not matched to a gene: 12. CDR3 in amino acids: CATKTSGRANSYEQYF. The CDR3 nucleotides read TGTGCCACCAAGACTAGCGGGCGCGCCAACTCCTACGAGCAGTACTTC.

The rearrangement links TRBV9 to TRBJ2-5, with 8 bases fitting TRBD2. This CDR3 contains 15 residues. Germline lookup yields CDR1 SGDLS and CDR2 YYNGEE. V shed 0 bases and J 1 base; nucleotides not matched to a gene: 2. The CDR3 DNA reads as TGTGCCAGCAGCGTAGGAGCGGGAGCCCAAGAGACCCAGTACTTC. It codes for CASSVGAGAQETQYF.

V gene TRBV6-1 combines with J gene TRBJ1-5; a weak D match, TRBD1 (6 bases). Trimming removed 4 bases from V and 7 bases from J, with 23 bases in between. Per the germline V gene, CDR1 is MNHNS and CDR2 is SASEGT. This CDR3 has 17 residues. CDR3 DNA: TGTGCCAGCAGTGGGGCAATGGAAACAGGGCAGGAACAGCCCCAGCATTTT. It encodes CASSGAMETGQEQPQHF.

CDR3 in amino acids: CASSFTLAPSYNEQFF. The CDR3 DNA reads as TGTGCCAGCAGCTTTACCCTAGCGCCCTCCTACAATGAGCAGTTCTTC. This chain connects TRBV3-1 (or the pseudogene TRBV3-2) to TRBJ2-1, with a possible D match to TRBD2 (6 bases). V was clipped by 5 bases and J by 0 bases, with 14 bases between them. This CDR3 contains 16 residues. Germline V CDR1 and CDR2: LGHDT, YNNKEL (reference sequence).

This sequence joins TRBV9 and TRBJ1-1; D remains unclear. The CDR3 loop spans 15 amino acids. Per germline, CDR1 SGDLS and CDR2 YYNGEE. V lost 4 bases to trimming and J lost 3 bases, with 16 bases between them. The CDR3 here is CASSPKGGLDTEAFF. CDR3 DNA sequence: TGTGCCAGCAGCCCCAAGGGAGGGCTTGACACTGAAGCTTTCTTT.

The J gene is TRBJ2-7, the V gene TRBV3-1 (or the pseudogene TRBV3-2); TRBD1 matches at 7 bases. Trimming cost V 0 bases and J 3 bases; bases outside gene matches: 8. This CDR3 contains 16 residues. Germline values: CDR1 LGHDT, CDR2 YNNKEL (reference sequence). The CDR3 DNA reads TGTGCCAGCAGCCAAGATTTCCGGGACAGTGTCTACGAGCAGTACTTC. It translates to CASSQDFRDSVYEQYF.

The chain employs TRBV14 and TRBJ2-1; no reliable D call. The V end was cut by 4 bases, the J end by 3 bases, with 10 bases between. Germline V gene lookup returns CDR1 SGHDN and CDR2 FVKESK. The CDR3 runs to 14 residues. CDR3 in DNA: TGTGCCAGCAGCCCCCGAGGCCTCTACAATGAGCAGTTCTTC. Encoded protein: CASSPRGLYNEQFF.

The chain has TRBV3-1 (or the pseudogene TRBV3-2) and TRBJ1-4, with 7 nucleotides matching TRBD1. The CDR3 is 16 amino acids. Germline CDR1 reads LGHDT; CDR2 reads YNNKEL (reference sequence). The V segment lost 4 bases and the J segment 7 bases; nucleotides outside the gene matches: 12. CDR3 protein: CASSPNIGGASEKLFF. The CDR3 coding sequence is TGTGCCAGCAGCCCTAACATAGGGGGCGCGAGTGAAAAACTGTTTTTT.

The chain uses TRBV7-2 and TRBJ2-7, with 9 bases that match TRBD1. This CDR3 has 15 residues. The ends lost 1 base at V and 4 bases at J; junction bases unmatched: 5. Germline V gene sequence: CDR1 SGHTA, CDR2 FQGNSA. CDR3 nucleotides: TGTGCCAGCAGCTTAGGGGGGACAGGGTCATACGAGCAGTACTTC. Translating it yields CASSLGGTGSYEQYF.

This chain uses TRBV24-1 with TRBJ1-2, with D possibly being TRBD1 (6 bases). CDR1 and CDR2 (germline): KGHDR, SFDVKD. The CDR3 is 14 amino acids. Trimming cost V 4 bases and J 7 bases, with 15 bases left between them. The chain's CDR3 is CATSDPTGPSGYTF. In DNA form, the CDR3 reads TGTGCCACCAGTGACCCCACAGGGCCGAGTGGCTACACCTTC.

This chain joins TRBV5-4 and TRBJ2-5; 12 nucleotides match TRBD2. The CDR3 has 18 amino acids. The germline CDR1 and CDR2 sequences are SGHNT and YYREEE (reference sequence). V dropped 0 bases and J dropped 4; count of bases not matched to a gene: 10. The CDR3 is CASSLASGTSGPAETQYF. DNA for the CDR3: TGTGCCAGCAGCTTGGCCAGCGGGACTAGCGGGCCAGCAGAGACCCAGTACTTC.